Sequencing of this T cell receptor beta chain was carried out in a study of OX40 agonist ivuxolimab in advanced cancers. V trimming: 5 bases; J trimming: 4 bases; junction bases outside the gene matches: 5. Germline V gives CDR1 SGHVS, CDR2 FQNEAQ. This CDR3 comprises 15 residues. Generated by immunoSEQ multiplex PCR, the TCRdb table keeps only in-frame clones and is missing some. The sample lists some 96,000 clones, 80% to 95% occurring once. V gene TRBV7-8 combines with J gene TRBJ2-2; 9 bases align to TRBD1. This clonotype originated in an adult with an advanced solid tumor such as melanoma, head and neck, liver or kidney cancer. Specimen: CD4+ or CD8+ T cells sorted from blood, collected in a trial of the OX40 agonist ivuxolimab. Here the CDR3 reads CASSRTGVGTGELFF. CDR3 sequence (DNA): TGTGCCAGCAGCCGGACAGGGGTTGGCACCGGGGAGCTGTTTTTT. The full variable domain, in which reference TRBV7-8 and TRBJ2-2 provide the parts outside the CDR3, is GAGVSQSPRYKVAKRGQDVALRCDPISGHVSLFWYQQALGQGPEFLTYFQNEAQLDKSGLPSDRFFAERPEGSVSTLKIQRTQQEDSAVYLCASSRTGVGTGELFFGEGSRLTVL.